The 21 T cell receptor beta chains below were found in one sample sequenced in a study of Ad26.COV2.S vaccination and SARS-CoV-2 variants. Sequencing used immunoSEQ multiplex PCR; TCRdb keeps in-frame clones, though not all of them. The sample lists 440,000 or so clones, roughly 87% occurring once. Indicated treatment: around 19 received Ad26.COV2.S at low or high dose, single or two shots; about 5 received placebo; per-sample allocation not given. Sampling was done on day 63 after the first vaccine or placebo injection. Sequenced here: peripheral blood, sampled in a trial of Ad26.COV2.S vaccine versus placebo. Receptor source: a person between 18 and 65 years old who received the Ad26.COV2.S COVID-19 vaccine or a placebo.

The chain recombines TRBV24-1 with TRBJ2-5; 9 nucleotides agree with TRBD1. The CDR3 is 16 residues long. From germline, CDR1 is KGHDR and CDR2 SFDVKD. Trimming at V came to 3 bases and at J to 2 bases, leaving 6 bases not matched to a gene. In DNA form, the CDR3 reads TGTGCCACCAGTGATCCCACGACAGGGGGACAAGAGACCCAGTACTTC. Amino acid sequence: CATSDPTTGGQETQYF.

A word on this clone: The sample contains more than one DNA sequence encoding this CDR3. This sequence joins TRBV6-2 or TRBV6-3 and TRBJ1-5, with no clear D. The germline CDR1 and CDR2 sequences are MNHEY and SVGEGT. V shed 2 bases and J shed 4 bases, with 3 bases lying between them. This CDR3 region has 12 residues. The DNA of the CDR3 is TGTGCCAGCAGTTACGGTAATCAGCCCCAGCATTTT. This sequence encodes CASSYGNQPQHF.

CDR3 amino acids: CASSGSGGEGTGELFF. In DNA form, the CDR3 reads TGCGCCAGCAGCGGCTCAGGGGGCGAGGGCACCGGGGAGCTGTTTTTT. The V and J genes are TRBV4-3 and TRBJ2-2, with 8 bases fitting TRBD1. V was clipped by 5 bases and J by 4 bases; unmatched bases: 9. Germline lookup yields CDR1 LGHNA and CDR2 YSLEER. CDR3 length: 16 residues.

The chain joins TRBV7-9 to TRBJ1-2, with TRBD1 identical over 8 bases. Trimming at V came to 2 bases and at J to 4 bases, leaving 3 bases not matched to a gene. This CDR3 contains 14 residues. Germline-derived CDR1 and CDR2 are SEHNR and FQNEAQ (reference sequence). The CDR3 DNA sequence: TGTGCCAGCAGCTTAATGGGACAGGCCTATGGCTACACCTTC. Encoded protein: CASSLMGQAYGYTF.

The chain carries TRBV3-1 (or the pseudogene TRBV3-2) and TRBJ2-7; the D gene is possibly TRBD1 (5 bases). The CDR3 runs to 14 residues. V lost 2 bases and J lost 5, with 13 bases in between. Germline assignment: CDR1 LGHDT and CDR2 YNNKEL (reference sequence). DNA for the CDR3: TGTGCCAGCAGCCAAATGGCAGGGCGGAACGAGCAGTACTTC. The encoded protein is CASSQMAGRNEQYF.

V and J are TRBV5-4 and TRBJ2-6; a weak D match, TRBD1 (6 bases). Germline CDR1 is SGHNT and CDR2 is YYREEE (reference sequence). This CDR3 spans 15 amino acids. Between the trimmed V and J ends, which lost 2 bases and 2 bases, there was a span of 8 bases. The CDR3 reads CASSLGTTGANVLTF. CDR3 DNA sequence: TGTGCCAGCAGCTTAGGGACAACTGGGGCCAACGTCCTGACTTTC.

The chain combines TRBV4-1 with TRBJ2-2; D gene uncertain. With 5 bases removed from V and 5 bases from J, the gap between germline ends came to 6 bases. The CDR3 totals 12 residues. Germline V gives CDR1 MGHRA, CDR2 YSYEKL. The CDR3 protein is CASSSATGELFF. The CDR3 region has the DNA TGCGCCAGCAGCTCGGCAACCGGGGAGCTGTTTTTT.

V is TRBV5-4 and J is TRBJ2-2; weak D call: TRBD2 (5 bases). Germline V gene data show CDR1 as SGHNT and CDR2 as YYREEE (reference sequence). CDR3 length: 14 residues. V lost 1 base to trimming and J lost 4 bases, with 8 bases between them. CDR3 DNA sequence: TGTGCCAGCAGCTTGTCGGGATTCACCGGGGAGCTGTTTTTT. Its translation is CASSLSGFTGELFF.

V usage is TRBV5-6 and J usage is TRBJ1-2, with a possible D match to TRBD1 (5 bases). The CDR3 spans 11 residues. Per the germline V gene, CDR1 is SGHDT and CDR2 is YYEEEE. With 4 bases removed from V and 12 bases from J, the gap between germline ends came to 13 bases. The chain's CDR3 is CASSAQGHDTF. As DNA, the CDR3 is TGTGCCAGCAGCGCCCAGGGCCACGACACCTTC. The entire variable domain, with the rest obtained from reference TRBV5-6 and TRBJ1-2, is as follows: DAGVTQSPTHLIKTRGQQVTLRCSPKSGHDTVSWYQQALGQGPQFIFQYYEEEERQRGNFPDRFSGHQFPNYSSELNVNALLLGDSALYLCASSAQGHDTFGSGTRLTVV.

The chain recombines TRBV6-2 or TRBV6-3 with TRBJ2-5, with 12 positions matching TRBD2. The CDR3 has 17 residues. The V gene end was trimmed by 2 bases and the J gene end by 5 bases; junction bases not matched to a gene: 9. Per germline, CDR1 MNHEY and CDR2 SVGEGT. The CDR3 loop reads CASSYEASGRAGETQYF. Here the CDR3 DNA reads TGTGCCAGCAGTTACGAGGCTAGCGGGAGGGCGGGCGAGACCCAGTACTTC.

The chain has TRBV5-5 and TRBJ2-6; the match to TRBD1 covers 8 bases. CDR3 length equals 19 residues. Germline trimming cut 1 base from V and 0 bases from J; bases unmatched to any gene: 9. Germline CDR1 reads SGHKS; CDR2 reads YYEKEE (reference sequence). CDR3 residues: CASSLWGTGQSSGANVLTF. CDR3 nucleotide sequence: TGTGCCAGCAGCTTGTGGGGGACAGGTCAAAGCTCTGGGGCCAACGTCCTGACTTTC. Complete variable domain (other parts from reference TRBV5-5 and TRBJ2-6): DAGVTQSPTHLIKTRGQQVTLRCSPISGHKSVSWYQQVLGQGPQFIFQYYEKEERGRGNFPDRFSARQFPNYSSELNVNALLLGDSALYLCASSLWGTGQSSGANVLTFGAGSRLTVL.

The V call is TRBV19, the J call TRBJ1-5; 8 bases are shared with TRBD1. Per the germline V gene, CDR1 is LNHDA and CDR2 is SQIVND (reference sequence). The CDR3 runs to 19 residues. The V segment lost 1 base and the J segment 0 bases; nucleotides outside the gene matches: 11. The CDR3 DNA follows: TGTGCCAGTAGTATAGGGTCAGGGGGCATGATCTATAGCAATCAGCCCCAGCATTTT. Protein sequence: CASSIGSGGMIYSNQPQHF.

The V gene is TRBV3-1 (or the pseudogene TRBV3-2), the J gene TRBJ2-7; tentative D call: TRBD1 (6 bases). Germline V gene lookup returns CDR1 LGHDT and CDR2 YNNKEL (reference sequence). The CDR3 has 14 amino acids. V dropped 4 bases and J dropped 6 bases, with 16 bases sitting between them. The CDR3 loop reads CASSLTRTGTEQYF. DNA for the CDR3: TGTGCCAGCAGCCTTACCCGAACAGGGACCGAGCAGTACTTC.

This clone appeared once. This chain connects TRBV7-3 to TRBJ2-5; TRBD2 agrees at 9 bases. Germline CDR1 reads SGHTA; CDR2 reads FQGTGA. V was clipped by 4 bases and J by 3 bases; unmatched bases: 6. This CDR3 region has 15 residues. CDR3 in DNA: TGTGCCAGCAGCTCAGGGACTAGCAGGGAAGAGACCCAGTACTTC. It yields the protein CASSSGTSREETQYF.

This clone showed up just once. The gene calls are TRBV15 and TRBJ2-7, with TRBD2 matching 8 bases. The V gene end was trimmed by 0 bases and the J gene end by 6 bases; junction bases not matched to a gene: 10. CDR1 is LNHNV, CDR2 YYDKDF, per germline (reference sequence). The CDR3 extends over 16 amino acids. Here the CDR3 DNA reads TGTGCCACCAGCAGAGAGGTGGGAGCGGGAGTAGGCGAGCAGTACTTC. It encodes CATSREVGAGVGEQYF.

The V call is TRBV4-2, the J call TRBJ2-2; 9 bases agree with TRBD2. After removal of 3 bases from V and 7 bases from J, the junction contained 9 bases not matched to a gene. CDR3 size: 16 residues. Germline V gene data show CDR1 as LGHNA and CDR2 as YNFKEQ. CDR3 in amino acids: CASSQARGLAGGELFF. The CDR3 DNA follows: TGTGCCAGCAGCCAGGCTCGGGGACTAGCAGGCGGGGAGCTGTTTTTT.

The genes are TRBV27 and TRBJ1-5; D uncertain. Germline CDR1 MNHEY, CDR2 SMNVEV (reference sequence). V lost 7 bases to trimming and J lost 0 bases, with 13 bases between them. The CDR3 is made up of 15 amino acids. For the CDR3, the DNA is TGTGCCAGCAATCTATCTGGCTATAGCAATCAGCCCCAGCATTTT. Translation gives CASNLSGYSNQPQHF.

This chain connects TRBV5-1 to TRBJ1-6; TRBD1 aligns across 7 bases. V trimming: 2 bases; J trimming: 4 bases; junction bases outside the gene matches: 6. The CDR3 covers 16 residues. From germline, CDR1 is SGHRS and CDR2 YFSETQ. The CDR3 nucleotides read TGCGCCAGCAGCTTAACAGGGGCTCGGTATAATTCACCCCTCCACTTT. Protein sequence: CASSLTGARYNSPLHF.

The V and J genes are TRBV19 and TRBJ1-5; D gene ambiguous. The V end was cut by 1 base, the J end by 5 bases, with 18 bases between. This CDR3 contains 17 residues. Germline V gene data show CDR1 as LNHDA and CDR2 as SQIVND (reference sequence). Here the CDR3 reads CASSIGLGSGVHQPQHF. The CDR3, as DNA: TGTGCCAGTAGTATAGGGCTCGGTTCAGGAGTCCATCAGCCCCAGCATTTT.

V gene TRBV7-3 combines with J gene TRBJ2-1; 8 positions match TRBD2. The J segment lost 10 bases and the V segment lost 6 bases, leaving 8 bases of the junction unmatched. This CDR3 contains 13 residues. CDR1 is SGHTA, CDR2 FQGTGA, per germline. The DNA of the CDR3 is TGTGCCAGCAGTGCCAGCGGGAGCGACGAGCAGTTCTTC. This encodes CASSASGSDEQFF.

This chain connects TRBV29-1 to TRBJ1-2; the D is unclear. The germline CDR1 and CDR2 sequences are SQVTM and ANQGSEA. This CDR3 is built from 12 residues. V shed 2 bases and J shed 3 bases, with 7 bases lying between them. The CDR3 nucleotides read TGCAGCGTTGAAAAGGGTTACTATGGCTACACCTTC. Protein: CSVEKGYYGYTF. The entire variable domain, with the rest obtained from reference TRBV29-1 and TRBJ1-2, is as follows: SAVISQKPSRDICQRGTSLTIQCQVDSQVTMMFWYRQQPGQSLTLIATANQGSEATYESGFVIDKFPISRPNLTFSTLTVSNMSPEDSSIYLCSVEKGYYGYTFGSGTRLTVV.